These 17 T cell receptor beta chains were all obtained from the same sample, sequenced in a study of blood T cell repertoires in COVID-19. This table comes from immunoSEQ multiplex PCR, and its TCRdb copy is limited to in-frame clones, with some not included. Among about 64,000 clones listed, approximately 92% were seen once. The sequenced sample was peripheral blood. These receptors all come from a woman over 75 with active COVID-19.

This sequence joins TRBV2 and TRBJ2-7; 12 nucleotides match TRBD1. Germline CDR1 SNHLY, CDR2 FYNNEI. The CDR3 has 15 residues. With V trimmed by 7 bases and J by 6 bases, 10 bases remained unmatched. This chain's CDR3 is CASNNGTGGFSEQYF. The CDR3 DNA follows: TGTGCCAGCAACAACGGGACAGGGGGCTTCTCCGAGCAGTACTTC.

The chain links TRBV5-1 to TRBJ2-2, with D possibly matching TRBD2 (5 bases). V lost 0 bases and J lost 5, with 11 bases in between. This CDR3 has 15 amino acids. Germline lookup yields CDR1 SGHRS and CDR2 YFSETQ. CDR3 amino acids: CASSLASGGTGELFF. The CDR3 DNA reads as TGCGCCAGCAGCTTGGCGAGCGGAGGAACCGGGGAGCTGTTTTTT.

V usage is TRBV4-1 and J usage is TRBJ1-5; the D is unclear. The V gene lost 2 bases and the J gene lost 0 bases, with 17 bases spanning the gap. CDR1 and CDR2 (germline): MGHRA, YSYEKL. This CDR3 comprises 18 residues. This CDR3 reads CASSQSRTAAYSNQPQHF. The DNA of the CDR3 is TGCGCCAGCAGCCAATCACGGACTGCGGCTTATAGCAATCAGCCCCAGCATTTT.

This chain's CDR3 is CASRTRVDEKLFF. The CDR3 DNA is TGTGCCAGCAGAACCCGGGTTGATGAAAAACTGTTTTTT. This chain connects TRBV6-6 to TRBJ1-4, with D unresolved. V lost 6 bases and J lost 6, with 11 bases in between. This CDR3 is 13 amino acids long. Germline CDR1 and CDR2: MNHNY and SVGAGI (reference sequence).

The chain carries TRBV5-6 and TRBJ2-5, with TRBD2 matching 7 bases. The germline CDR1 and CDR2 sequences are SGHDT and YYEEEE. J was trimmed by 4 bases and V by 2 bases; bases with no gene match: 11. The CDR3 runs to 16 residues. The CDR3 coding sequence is TGTGCCAGCAGCTTTAACCTAGCGGTCGAGGGAGAGACCCAGTACTTC. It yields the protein CASSFNLAVEGETQYF.

The CDR3 sequence is CASSVLPVGGDNEQFF. The DNA of the CDR3 is TGTGCCAGCAGCGTACTGCCTGTGGGGGGAGACAATGAGCAGTTCTTC. The chain combines TRBV9 with TRBJ2-1, with D perhaps TRBD2 (6 bases). V was pared by 1 base and J by 5 bases, with 16 bases between. Germline-derived CDR1 and CDR2 are SGDLS and YYNGEE. CDR3 size: 16 residues.

CDR3 in DNA: TGCGCCAGCAGCTTGGGAGGACAGGGGCGCAATGAGCAGTTCTTC. Residues: CASSLGGQGRNEQFF. The chain employs TRBV5-1 and TRBJ2-1; 9 positions agree with TRBD1. The J segment lost 6 bases and the V segment lost 0 bases, leaving 4 bases of the junction unmatched. The CDR3 has 15 residues. Per germline, CDR1 SGHRS and CDR2 YFSETQ.

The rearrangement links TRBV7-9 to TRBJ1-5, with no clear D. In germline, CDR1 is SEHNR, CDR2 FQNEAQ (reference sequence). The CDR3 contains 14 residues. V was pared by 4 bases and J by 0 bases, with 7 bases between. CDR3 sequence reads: CASSSQFSNQPQHF. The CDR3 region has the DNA TGTGCCAGCAGCTCACAGTTTAGCAATCAGCCCCAGCATTTT.

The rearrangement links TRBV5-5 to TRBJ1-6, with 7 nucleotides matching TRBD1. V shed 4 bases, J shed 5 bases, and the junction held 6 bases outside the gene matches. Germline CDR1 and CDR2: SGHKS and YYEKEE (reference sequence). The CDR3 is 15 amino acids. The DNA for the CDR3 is TGTGCCAGCAGCCCTAACAGGGGAGATAATTCACCCCTCCACTTT. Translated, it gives CASSPNRGDNSPLHF.

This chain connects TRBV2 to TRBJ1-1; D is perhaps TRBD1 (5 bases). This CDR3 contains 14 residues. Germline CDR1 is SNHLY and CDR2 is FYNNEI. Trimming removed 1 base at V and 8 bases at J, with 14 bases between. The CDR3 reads CASSEDFGGSEAFF. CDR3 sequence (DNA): TGTGCCAGCAGTGAAGATTTCGGGGGATCGGAAGCTTTCTTT.

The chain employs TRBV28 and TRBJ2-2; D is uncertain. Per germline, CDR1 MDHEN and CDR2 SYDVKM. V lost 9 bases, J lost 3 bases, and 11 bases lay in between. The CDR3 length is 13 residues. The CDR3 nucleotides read TGTGCCAGTGATGCGCACGACACCGGGGAGCTGTTTTTT. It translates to CASDAHDTGELFF.

The DNA for the CDR3 is TGTGCCAGCAGTGAAGCGCGGGGGAACTCCTACGAGCAGTACTTC. It yields the protein CASSEARGNSYEQYF. The rearrangement uses TRBV2 and TRBJ2-7; 7 nucleotides match TRBD2. The germline V gene encodes CDR1 SNHLY and CDR2 FYNNEI. CDR3 size: 15 residues. The trim removed 0 bases at V and 0 bases at J, leaving 2 bases unmatched.

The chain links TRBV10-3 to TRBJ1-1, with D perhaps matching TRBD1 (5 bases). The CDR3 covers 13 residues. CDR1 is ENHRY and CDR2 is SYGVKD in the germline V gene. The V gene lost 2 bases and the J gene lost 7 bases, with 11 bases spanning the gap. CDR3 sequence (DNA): TGTGCCATCAGTGAGCCTGACAGAGGTGAAGCTTTCTTT. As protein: CAISEPDRGEAFF.

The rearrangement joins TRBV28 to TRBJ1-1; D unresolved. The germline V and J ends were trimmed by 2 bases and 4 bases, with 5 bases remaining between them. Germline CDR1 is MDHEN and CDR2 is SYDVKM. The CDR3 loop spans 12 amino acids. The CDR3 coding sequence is TGTGCCAGCAGTTTAGCGGCCACTGAAGCTTTCTTT. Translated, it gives CASSLAATEAFF.

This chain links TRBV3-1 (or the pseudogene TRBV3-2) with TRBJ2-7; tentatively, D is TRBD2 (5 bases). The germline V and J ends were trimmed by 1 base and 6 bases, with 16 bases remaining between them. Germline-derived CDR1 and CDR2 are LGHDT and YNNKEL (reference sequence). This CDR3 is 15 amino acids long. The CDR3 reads CASSQVSHSAGEQYF. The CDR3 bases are TGTGCCAGCAGCCAAGTAAGTCATAGCGCCGGCGAGCAGTACTTC.

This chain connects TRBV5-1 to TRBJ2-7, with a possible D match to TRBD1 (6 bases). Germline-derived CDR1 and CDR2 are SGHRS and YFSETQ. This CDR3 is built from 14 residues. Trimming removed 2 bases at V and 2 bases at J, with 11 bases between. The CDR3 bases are TGCGCCAGCAGCTTTGGTGGACAGCCCTACGAGCAGTACTTC. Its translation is CASSFGGQPYEQYF.

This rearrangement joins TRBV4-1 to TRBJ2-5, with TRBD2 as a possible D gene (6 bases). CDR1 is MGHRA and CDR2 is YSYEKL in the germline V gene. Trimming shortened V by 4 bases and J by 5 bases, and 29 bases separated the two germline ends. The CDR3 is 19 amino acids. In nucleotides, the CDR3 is TGCGCCAGCAGCCCCCGACACCTGGGCGGGATCATGGGCAGGGAGACCCAGTACTTC. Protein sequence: CASSPRHLGGIMGRETQYF.